Following are 17 T cell receptor beta chains from one sample sequenced in a study of cytomegalovirus exposure and HLA in healthy donors. Generated by immunoSEQ multiplex PCR, the TCRdb table keeps only in-frame clones and is missing some. The table records roughly 310,000 clones, around 90% of them present only once. The sequenced sample was PBMCs. These receptors all stem from a man aged 25-45 years in good health and CMV-seronegative.

J is TRBJ1-1 and V is TRBV20-1, with D possibly being TRBD1 (5 bases). V was shortened by 6 bases and J by 8 bases, with 10 bases between the two germline ends. This CDR3 is built from 10 residues. Germline V gene sequence: CDR1 DFQATT, CDR2 SNEGSKA (reference sequence). The CDR3 protein is CSAARVEAFF. In nucleotides, the CDR3 is TGCAGTGCCGCCAGGGTGGAAGCTTTCTTT.

The V gene is TRBV6-5, the J gene TRBJ2-4; TRBD2 is a possible D gene (5 bases). Germline-derived CDR1 and CDR2 are MNHEY and SVGAGI. Trimming took off 4 bases at V and 16 bases at J, with 17 bases between the two ends. This CDR3 region has 12 residues. The CDR3 reads CASSSGNGPCYF. The CDR3 nucleotides read TGTGCCAGCAGTTCGGGGAATGGACCTTGCTACTTC.

The chain couples TRBV19 to TRBJ1-5; D is unclear. Germline V gene data show CDR1 as LNHDA and CDR2 as SQIVND (reference sequence). Trimming removed 8 bases at V and 3 bases at J, with 14 bases between. The CDR3 extends over 14 amino acids. The CDR3 DNA reads TGTGCCAGTGCGAGTGAGGGAATCAATCAGCCCCAGCATTTT. This translates into CASASEGINQPQHF.

This chain links TRBV13 with TRBJ2-1, with 9 bases that match TRBD2. Germline CDR1 reads PRHDT; CDR2 reads FYEKMQ (reference sequence). The CDR3 covers 18 residues. The junction had 7 bases not matched to a gene; V was cut back by 1 base and J by 0 bases. CDR3 DNA sequence: TGTGCCAGCAGCTTAGAGCAGCGGGGGGCCACCTCCTACAATGAGCAGTTCTTC. This gives the protein CASSLEQRGATSYNEQFF.

This chain connects TRBV2 to TRBJ2-5, with D unresolved. Germline V gene lookup returns CDR1 SNHLY and CDR2 FYNNEI. Trimming cost V 0 bases and J 0 bases, with 5 bases left between them. The CDR3 loop spans 14 amino acids. The CDR3 loop reads CASSEAWHQETQYF. The CDR3 DNA follows: TGTGCCAGCAGTGAAGCATGGCACCAAGAGACCCAGTACTTC.

CDR3 nucleotide sequence: TGCGCCAGCAGCCAAACGAGCGGGGACTACAATGAGCAGTTCTTC. Protein sequence: CASSQTSGDYNEQFF. This chain connects TRBV4-1 to TRBJ2-1, with 7 bases that match TRBD2. This CDR3 spans 15 amino acids. The J segment lost 3 bases and the V segment lost 2 bases, leaving 4 bases of the junction unmatched. CDR1 and CDR2 from the germline V gene are MGHRA and YSYEKL.

The chain uses TRBV27 and TRBJ2-3; D is uncertain. CDR1 is MNHEY and CDR2 is SMNVEV in the germline V gene (reference sequence). V lost 2 bases and J 0 bases, leaving 9 bases between the germline ends. The CDR3 covers 15 residues. The CDR3, as DNA: TGTGCCAGCAGTTTAAACAGACCTAGCACAGATACGCAGTATTTT. Protein sequence: CASSLNRPSTDTQYF.

The chain carries TRBV7-7 and TRBJ2-5; maybe TRBD1 (6 bases). V lost 1 base and J 3 bases, leaving 9 bases between the germline ends. This CDR3 contains 14 residues. Germline V CDR1 and CDR2: SSHAT, FNYEAQ (reference sequence). In DNA form, the CDR3 reads TGTGCCAGCAGCTTAGGGGGGCCTGAAGAGACCCAGTACTTC. This codes for CASSLGGPEETQYF.

The chain uses TRBV29-1 and TRBJ2-1; 7 bases agree with TRBD1. The CDR3 loop spans 16 amino acids. V lost 3 bases, J lost 4 bases, and 12 bases stayed unmatched. CDR1 is SQVTM and CDR2 is ANQGSEA in the germline V gene. CDR3 residues: CSVESKGQLKYNEQFF. The CDR3 nucleotides read TGCAGCGTTGAGTCAAAGGGACAGCTAAAGTACAATGAGCAGTTCTTC.

Ten or more counts support this clone. This rearrangement joins TRBV4-1 to TRBJ1-4; D is unclear. The CDR3 has 13 amino acids. V was cut by 4 bases and J by 4 bases, with 7 bases left in between. The germline V gene has CDR1 MGHRA and CDR2 YSYEKL. The CDR3 DNA reads TGCGCCAGCAGCCTCAGACTTAATGAAAAACTGTTTTTT. This gives the protein CASSLRLNEKLFF.

The chain has TRBV5-1 and TRBJ2-1; no firm D call. CDR1 and CDR2 (germline): SGHRS, YFSETQ. With 2 bases removed from V and 0 bases from J, the gap between germline ends came to 12 bases. CDR3 size: 16 residues. CDR3 nucleotide sequence: TGCGCCAGCAGCTTTGCCAGCGCGAGCTCCTACAATGAGCAGTTCTTC. This gives the protein CASSFASASSYNEQFF.

The rearrangement uses TRBV6-6 and TRBJ2-3, with 7 bases matching TRBD1. J gave up 2 bases and V 2 bases, and 4 bases lay outside the gene matches. This CDR3 region has 15 residues. Germline-derived CDR1 and CDR2 are MNHNY and SVGAGI (reference sequence). The CDR3 bases are TGTGCCAGCAGTTACATCACAGGGGCCACAGATACGCAGTATTTT. Encoded protein: CASSYITGATDTQYF.

The count of this clone is one. The rearrangement uses TRBV5-6 and TRBJ1-3; TRBD1 aligns across 7 bases. V trimming: 2 bases; J trimming: 7 bases; junction bases outside the gene matches: 15. The CDR3 loop spans 17 amino acids. CDR1 SGHDT and CDR2 YYEEEE come from the germline V gene. The CDR3 reads CASSLYGATGSMNTIYF. The CDR3 nucleotides read TGTGCCAGCAGCTTATATGGGGCGACAGGGTCGATGAACACCATATATTTT. The full variable domain, rest sourced from reference TRBV5-6 and TRBJ1-3, is DAGVTQSPTHLIKTRGQQVTLRCSPKSGHDTVSWYQQALGQGPQFIFQYYEEEERQRGNFPDRFSGHQFPNYSSELNVNALLLGDSALYLCASSLYGATGSMNTIYFGEGSWLTVV.

This sequence joins TRBV5-1 and TRBJ2-7; weak D call: TRBD1 (5 bases). CDR1 and CDR2 (germline): SGHRS, YFSETQ. The germline V and J ends were trimmed by 4 bases and 0 bases, with 14 bases remaining between them. There are 15 residues in the CDR3. The CDR3 spells CASSDPTAYSYEQYF. The CDR3 coding sequence is TGCGCCAGCAGCGACCCGACAGCTTACTCCTACGAGCAGTACTTC.

The V call is TRBV18, the J call TRBJ2-1; unclear D gene. V dropped 1 base and J dropped 7 bases, with 5 bases sitting between them. This CDR3 region has 12 residues. CDR1 is KGHSH and CDR2 is LQKENI in the germline V gene. This CDR3 is CASSPQRNEQFF. The CDR3 coding sequence is TGTGCCAGCTCACCACAACGGAATGAGCAGTTCTTC.

The J gene is TRBJ2-6, the V gene TRBV6-6; 9 bases are a match to TRBD1. V dropped 5 bases and J dropped 2; count of bases not matched to a gene: 1. Germline V gives CDR1 MNHNY, CDR2 SVGAGI (reference sequence). The CDR3 is 15 amino acids. The CDR3 DNA sequence: TGTGCCAGCAGTACAGGGGGCACTGGGGCCAACGTCCTGACTTTC. This encodes CASSTGGTGANVLTF.

This clone was observed a handful of times. The chain uses TRBV19 and TRBJ2-2, with 10 bases fitting TRBD1. From germline, CDR1 is LNHDA and CDR2 SQIVND (reference sequence). The CDR3 runs 15 residues. CDR3 sequence reads: CACKGQGSNTGELFF. The CDR3 DNA is TGTGCTTGCAAGGGACAGGGGTCGAACACCGGGGAGCTGTTTTTT.